Following are 23 T cell receptor beta chains from one sample sequenced in a study of cytomegalovirus exposure and HLA in healthy donors. Researchers ran the PCR with 60 Vbeta and 13 Jbeta primers. The method was immunoSEQ multiplex PCR; TCRdb's version includes in-frame clones alone and lacks a portion of them. The repertoire has fewer than 65,000 clones, roughly 85% of them found once; the top ten carry more than 1.5%. Sequenced material: PBMCs. The source of these receptors is a man in his thirties or forties in good health and CMV-seronegative.

This clone was counted a single time. The chain has TRBV7-3 and TRBJ1-2; D might be TRBD1 (6 bases). Trimming cost V 1 base and J 6 bases, with 15 bases left between them. The germline V gene has CDR1 SGHTA and CDR2 FQGTGA. The CDR3 runs to 15 residues. The CDR3 DNA reads TGTGCCAGCAGCTTAAGCCCAGGGGCCAGAGATGGCTACACCTTC. As protein: CASSLSPGARDGYTF.

The rearrangement joins TRBV6-5 to TRBJ2-1; 7 nucleotides match TRBD1. Germline loops: CDR1 MNHEY, CDR2 SVGAGI. This CDR3 region has 14 residues. J was trimmed by 8 bases and V by 2 bases; bases with no gene match: 6. The CDR3 region is CASSYQTGSDEQFF. The DNA of the CDR3 is TGTGCCAGCAGTTACCAGACAGGGAGCGATGAGCAGTTCTTC.

The V call is TRBV9, the J call TRBJ2-2; possible D gene TRBD1, 6 bases. CDR3 length: 13 residues. The V and J ends lost 5 bases and 8 bases respectively, with 13 bases between them. Looked up from germline, CDR1 is SGDLS and CDR2 is YYNGEE. CDR3 amino acids: CASSPGQPGELFF. Here the CDR3 DNA reads TGTGCCAGCAGTCCCGGACAGCCAGGGGAGCTGTTTTTT.

This clone has only a few counts. The chain has TRBV9 and TRBJ1-2; a weak D match, TRBD1 (6 bases). The CDR3 is 15 amino acids. Germline assignment: CDR1 SGDLS and CDR2 YYNGEE. With 3 bases removed from V and 5 bases from J, the gap between germline ends came to 17 bases. The chain's CDR3 is CASSAGAATTYGYTF. The CDR3 nucleotides are TGTGCCAGCAGCGCAGGGGCCGCAACGACATATGGCTACACCTTC.

The chain links TRBV5-1 to TRBJ2-1; TRBD2 aligns across 10 bases. The CDR3 has 14 amino acids. The germline gives CDR1 SGHRS, CDR2 YFSETQ. Unmatched junction bases numbered 2, after V lost 4 bases and J lost 4 bases. CDR3 DNA: TGCGCCAGCAGCAAGACTAGCGGGTACAATGAGCAGTTCTTC. It encodes CASSKTSGYNEQFF.

The gene calls are TRBV19 and TRBJ1-4; 8 bases line up with TRBD1. Germline CDR1 LNHDA, CDR2 SQIVND (reference sequence). The V gene end was trimmed by 5 bases and the J gene end by 6 bases; junction bases not matched to a gene: 5. The CDR3 extends over 14 amino acids. Here the CDR3 DNA reads TGTGCCAGTAGTGAAGGACAGGGTTATGAAAAACTGTTTTTT. It specifies CASSEGQGYEKLFF.

The rearrangement joins TRBV6-1 to TRBJ2-3; TRBD2 aligns across 11 bases. Looked up from germline, CDR1 is MNHNS and CDR2 is SASEGT. The CDR3 totals 17 residues. V was clipped by 4 bases and J by 2 bases; unmatched bases: 8. The CDR3 loop is CASSATRLAGITDTQYF. As DNA, the CDR3 is TGTGCCAGCAGTGCGACCAGACTAGCGGGGATCACAGATACGCAGTATTTT.

J is TRBJ2-2 and V is TRBV7-6; the D gene is possibly TRBD2 (5 bases). From germline, CDR1 is SGHVS and CDR2 FNYEAQ. The CDR3 loop spans 15 amino acids. V shed 0 bases and J shed 7 bases, with 12 bases lying between them. The CDR3 DNA follows: TGTGCCAGCAGCTTAGCGGGAGCTTCGGACGGGGAGCTGTTTTTT. It specifies CASSLAGASDGELFF.

The V gene is TRBV18, the J gene TRBJ2-7; 8 nucleotides match TRBD1. V shed 2 bases, J shed 3 bases, and the junction held 6 bases outside the gene matches. The CDR3 is 15 residues long. The germline V gene has CDR1 KGHSH and CDR2 LQKENI. This chain's CDR3 is CASSPSTGGLYEQYF. CDR3 in DNA: TGTGCCAGCTCACCAAGTACAGGGGGTCTCTACGAGCAGTACTTC.

J is TRBJ2-3 and V is TRBV29-1, with 7 bases fitting TRBD1. V trimming: 6 bases; J trimming: 2 bases; junction bases outside the gene matches: 2. CDR3 length equals 12 residues. Germline V CDR1 and CDR2: SQVTM, ANQGSEA. CDR3 nucleotides: TGCAGCGTACAGGGGTTCACAGATACGCAGTATTTT. Protein sequence: CSVQGFTDTQYF.

The sample holds one count of this clone. This same CDR3 is encoded by further DNA sequences in the sample. The rearrangement uses TRBV5-1 and TRBJ2-2; no definite D call. The V and J ends lost 4 bases and 0 bases respectively, with 4 bases between them. The CDR3 loop spans 13 amino acids. CDR1 is SGHRS and CDR2 is YFSETQ in the germline V gene. The CDR3 spells CASSVSNTGELFF. In DNA, the CDR3 is TGCGCCAGCAGCGTATCGAACACCGGGGAGCTGTTTTTT.

V usage is TRBV15 and J usage is TRBJ1-4; D remains ambiguous. V was cut by 0 bases and J by 8 bases, with 4 bases left in between. CDR3 length: 12 residues. Germline V gene sequence: CDR1 LNHNV, CDR2 YYDKDF (reference sequence). This CDR3 is CATSRDGEKLFF. CDR3 nucleotide sequence: TGTGCCACCAGCAGAGACGGGGAAAAACTGTTTTTT. The whole variable domain, filled in from reference TRBV15 and TRBJ1-4, reads DAMVIQNPRYQVTQFGKPVTLSCSQTLNHNVMYWYQQKSSQAPKLLFHYYDKDFNNEADTPDNFQSRRPNTSFCFLDIRSPGLGDTAMYLCATSRDGEKLFFGSGTQLSVL.

This chain links TRBV10-2 with TRBJ1-2; 7 nucleotides align to TRBD1. The CDR3 is made up of 15 amino acids. Germline V CDR1 and CDR2: WSHSY, SAAADI. The J segment lost 2 bases and the V segment lost 0 bases, leaving 3 bases of the junction unmatched. This CDR3 reads CASSESTGLNYGYTF. CDR3 bases: TGCGCCAGCAGTGAGTCGACAGGGTTGAACTATGGCTACACCTTC.

The chain has TRBV5-1 and TRBJ1-2, with D possibly being TRBD1 (5 bases). The CDR3 extends over 14 amino acids. V lost 4 bases to trimming and J lost 6 bases, with 16 bases between them. CDR1 and CDR2 (germline): SGHRS, YFSETQ. CDR3 in amino acids: CASSPTGRGNGYTF. The CDR3 nucleotides are TGCGCCAGCAGCCCGACGGGACGGGGGAATGGCTACACCTTC.

J is TRBJ2-3 and V is TRBV7-8, with no clear D. The germline CDR1 and CDR2 sequences are SGHVS and FQNEAQ. The CDR3 loop spans 13 amino acids. The germline V and J ends were trimmed by 8 bases and 1 base, with 10 bases remaining between them. DNA of the CDR3: TGTGCCAGCGATCAGTTCGGCACAGATACGCAGTATTTT. Translation: CASDQFGTDTQYF.

V gene TRBV6-6 combines with J gene TRBJ1-4; TRBD1 aligns across 9 bases. The germline V gene encodes CDR1 MNHNY and CDR2 SVGAGI (reference sequence). The CDR3 is made up of 15 amino acids. Unmatched junction bases numbered 8, after V lost 6 bases and J lost 6 bases. CDR3 nucleotide sequence: TGTGCCAGCAGAGACACCGGGACAGGGCATGAAAAACTGTTTTTT. Protein product: CASRDTGTGHEKLFF.

There are a few counts of this clone. The chain recombines TRBV6-6 with TRBJ1-1; 9 bases are shared with TRBD1. CDR1 and CDR2 from the germline V gene are MNHNY and SVGAGI (reference sequence). J gave up 6 bases and V 5 bases, and 4 bases lay outside the gene matches. The CDR3 has 13 amino acids. The CDR3 protein is CASSRDRGAEAFF. DNA for the CDR3: TGTGCCAGCAGTAGAGACAGGGGGGCTGAAGCTTTCTTT.

The chain uses TRBV4-1 and TRBJ2-1, with D possibly TRBD1 on 6 matching bases. The CDR3 extends over 19 amino acids. Trimming removed 1 base from V and 1 base from J, with 20 bases in between. CDR1 is MGHRA, CDR2 YSYEKL, per germline. In nucleotides, the CDR3 is TGCGCCAGCAGCCAAGTGGGATTCAGGGGATTGGTTTCCTACAATGAGCAGTTCTTC. Protein product: CASSQVGFRGLVSYNEQFF.

The J gene is TRBJ2-5, the V gene TRBV18, with a possible D match to TRBD2 (7 bases). The CDR3 has 16 residues. Germline CDR1 KGHSH, CDR2 LQKENI. With 5 bases removed from V and 2 bases from J, the gap between germline ends came to 18 bases. Here the CDR3 reads CASSAGAERPQETQYF. CDR3 DNA: TGTGCCAGCTCAGCGGGGGCAGAACGTCCGCAAGAGACCCAGTACTTC.

The chain links TRBV28 to TRBJ2-1; 10 bases line up with TRBD2. The CDR3 is made up of 16 amino acids. The ends lost 5 bases at V and 9 bases at J; junction bases unmatched: 13. Germline V lookup: CDR1 MDHEN, CDR2 SYDVKM. CDR3 sequence reads: CASSGEAGGSWGEQFF. The CDR3 nucleotides are TGTGCCAGCAGTGGGGAAGCGGGGGGGAGCTGGGGTGAGCAGTTCTTC.

CDR3 amino acids: CASSQDPNQYLADYGYTF. CDR3 nucleotide sequence: TGCGCCAGCAGCCAAGATCCAAACCAATACCTAGCGGACTATGGCTACACCTTC. The chain is built from TRBV4-3 and TRBJ1-2; D not certain. CDR1 is LGHNA, CDR2 YSLEER, per germline. Trimming removed 0 bases at V and 3 bases at J, with 20 bases between. The length of the CDR3 is 18 residues.

The sample holds one count of this clone. The chain has TRBV5-6 and TRBJ1-3, with D unclear. The CDR3 is 18 amino acids. Trimming stripped 2 bases from V and 0 bases from J, with 18 bases between. Germline V gene data show CDR1 as SGHDT and CDR2 as YYEEEE. CDR3 loop: CASSFRVRASLSGNTIYF. CDR3 nucleotide sequence: TGTGCCAGCAGCTTCCGGGTGAGGGCCTCCCTCTCTGGAAACACCATATATTTT.

This clone was picked up one time. This chain connects TRBV2 to TRBJ2-3, with D possibly TRBD1 on 6 matching bases. The V gene's germline CDR1 is SNHLY and CDR2 FYNNEI. V was pared by 10 bases and J by 2 bases, with 19 bases between. This CDR3 region has 15 residues. The CDR3 spells CATLLQGIPTDTQYF. Written as DNA, the CDR3 is TGTGCCACCCTGCTACAGGGTATCCCCACAGATACGCAGTATTTT.